There are a few counts of the clone carrying this T cell receptor (beta chain). The antigen remains undetermined. The data are from a study of human T cells and chemical hapten exposure. Time point here: patch test 2, 6 weeks after DPC sensitization. Stated treatment: therapeutic diphenylcyclopropenone sensitization with weekly scalp DPC. Overall study findings and caveats: Against controls, expanded TCRs gave rise to significantly more large CDR3 similarity clusters. It should be noted that donors had alopecia, so their immune response may differ from healthy people's.

MiXCR, run by TCRdb on the RACE reads, gives a single entry per CDR3 protein. Here the sample spans 350,000 to 400,000 distinct CDR3 sequences, about 6.3% being singletons. The germline gives CDR1 SGDLS, CDR2 YYNGEE. The CDR3 runs 15 residues. V lost 3 bases to trimming and J lost 4 bases; unmatched junction nucleotides: 6. The chain carries TRBV9 and TRBJ2-1; TRBD2 matches at 8 bases. The sequences come from whole blood, collected in connection with sensitization to the hapten diphenylcyclopropenone (DPC). The receptor was isolated from a woman under 30 with alopecia areata. Some clones in this sample may be carry-over from other donors' samples. CDR3 region: CASSAGGLVYNEQFF. CDR3 nucleotide sequence: TGTGCCAGCAGCGCGGGGGGGCTGGTTTACAATGAGCAGTTCTTC.